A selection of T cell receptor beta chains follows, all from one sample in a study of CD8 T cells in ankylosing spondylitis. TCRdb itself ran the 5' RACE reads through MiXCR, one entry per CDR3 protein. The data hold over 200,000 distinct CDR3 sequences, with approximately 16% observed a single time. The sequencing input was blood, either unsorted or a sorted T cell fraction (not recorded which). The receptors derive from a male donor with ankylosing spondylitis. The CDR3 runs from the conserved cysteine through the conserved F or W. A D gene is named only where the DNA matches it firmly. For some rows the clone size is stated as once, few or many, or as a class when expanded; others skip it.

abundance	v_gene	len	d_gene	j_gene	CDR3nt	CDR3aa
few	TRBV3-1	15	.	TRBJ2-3	TGTGCCAGCAGCCAGGGGGGCGGGGGCCCAGATACGCAGTATTTT	CASSQGGGGPDTQYF
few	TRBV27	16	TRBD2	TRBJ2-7	TGTGCCAGCAGTTTAGGACTAGCGGGAGGTCTCTACGAGCAGTACTTC	CASSLGLAGGLYEQYF
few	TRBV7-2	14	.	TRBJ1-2	TGTGCCAGCAGCCCAACAGCGGGACTCTATGGCTACACCTTC	CASSPTAGLYGYTF
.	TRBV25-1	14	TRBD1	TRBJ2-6	TGTGCCAGCGAGGGACAGGGGAGAGCCAACGTCCTGACTTTC	CASEGQGRANVLTF
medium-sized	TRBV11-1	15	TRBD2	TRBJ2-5	TGTGCCAGCAGCTTAGGCGGGAGCTCGCGAGAGACCCAGTACTTC	CASSLGGSSRETQYF
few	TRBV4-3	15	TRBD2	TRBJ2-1	TGCGCCAGCAGCCAAGATCGGGGGGAGTGGAATGAGCAGTTCTTC	CASSQDRGEWNEQFF
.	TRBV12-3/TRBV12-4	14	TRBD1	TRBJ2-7	TGTGCCAGCAGTTTATGGCAGGGGGCGCGGGAGCAGTACTTC	CASSLWQGAREQYF
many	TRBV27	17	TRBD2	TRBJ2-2	TGTGCCAGCAGTTTATCAGCGGGGGGGCCGAGGACCGGGGAGCTGTTTTTT	CASSLSAGGPRTGELFF
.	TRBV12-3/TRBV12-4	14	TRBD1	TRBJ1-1	TGTGCCAGCAGCATAGGGACAGGGGGCACTGAAGCTTTCTTT	CASSIGTGGTEAFF
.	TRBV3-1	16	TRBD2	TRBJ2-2	TGTGCCAGCAGCCAAGGTAGCGGGGGCTCCTCCGGGGAGCTGTTTTTT	CASSQGSGGSSGELFF
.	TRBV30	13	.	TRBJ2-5	TGTGCCTGGAGTGGACTAACTGGAGAGACCCAGTACTTC	CAWSGLTGETQYF
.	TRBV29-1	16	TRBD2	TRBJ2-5	TGCAGCGCAGGGACTAGCGGGAGGGCCGAGATGGAGACCCAGTACTTC	CSAGTSGRAEMETQYF
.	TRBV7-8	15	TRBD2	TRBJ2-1	TGTGCCAGCAGCGGGGGACTAGCGGGAGTCAATGAGCAGTTCTTC	CASSGGLAGVNEQFF
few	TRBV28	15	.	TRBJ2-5	TGTGCCAGCAGTTCCTGGACAGAATCACAAGAGACCCAGTACTTC	CASSSWTESQETQYF
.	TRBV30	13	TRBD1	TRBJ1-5	TGTGCCTGGAGTGTGCAGGGGGAGCAGCCCCAGCATTTT	CAWSVQGEQPQHF
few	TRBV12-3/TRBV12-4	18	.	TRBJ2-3	TGTGCCAGTTCTTCGCGAGTGGGACCCGAGTTTAGCACAGATACGCAGTATTTT	CASSSRVGPEFSTDTQYF
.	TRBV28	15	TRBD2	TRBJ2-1	TGTGCCAGCAGTCCGGGACTAAACTCCTACAATGAGCAGTTCTTC	CASSPGLNSYNEQFF
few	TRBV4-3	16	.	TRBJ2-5	TGCGCCAGCAGCCAAGTATTGGGGGGAATCCAAGAGACCCAGTACTTC	CASSQVLGGIQETQYF
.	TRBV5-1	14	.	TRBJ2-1	TGCGCCAGCAGCTTGTATGCCAGTTCCAATGAGCAGTTCTTC	CASSLYASSNEQFF
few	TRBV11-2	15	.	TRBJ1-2	TGTGCCAGCAGCTTAGTTCGGGGTGGGGGTTATGGCTACACCTTC	CASSLVRGGGYGYTF
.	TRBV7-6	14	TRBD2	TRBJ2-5	TGTGCCAGCAGCTTAGGTACTAGCGCGGAGACCCAGTACTTC	CASSLGTSAETQYF
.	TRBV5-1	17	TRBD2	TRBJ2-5	TGCGCCAGCAGCTCCCCGGGGGTAGCGGGAGTTTCTGAGACCCAGTACTTC	CASSSPGVAGVSETQYF
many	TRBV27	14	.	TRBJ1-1	TGTGCCAGCAGTTTTTCCGGGCCGAACACTGAAGCTTTCTTT	CASSFSGPNTEAFF
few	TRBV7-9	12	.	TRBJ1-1	TGTGCCAGCATCGGGTGGGACACTGAAGCTTTCTTT	CASIGWDTEAFF
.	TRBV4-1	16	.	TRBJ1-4	TGCGCCAGCAGCTCCCGGACCGGGAGACTTAATGAAAAACTGTTTTTT	CASSSRTGRLNEKLFF
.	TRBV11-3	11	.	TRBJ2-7	TGTGCCAGCAGCTCAACGTGGGAGCAGTACTTC	CASSSTWEQYF
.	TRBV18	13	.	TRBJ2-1	TGTGCCAGCTCACCACCTTCGGAGGGGACAAAGTTCTTC	CASSPPSEGTKFF
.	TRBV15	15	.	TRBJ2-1	TGTGCCACCAGCGGCGGGGTCGAGGAGGACAATGAGCAGTTCTTC	CATSGGVEEDNEQFF
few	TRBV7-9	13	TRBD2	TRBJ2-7	TGTGCCAGCAGCTTAGGGACTAGCGACGAGCAGTACTTC	CASSLGTSDEQYF
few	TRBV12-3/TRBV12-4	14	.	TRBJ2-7	TGTGCCAGCAGTTCCCCGGACAGTCTCTACGAGCAGTACTTC	CASSSPDSLYEQYF
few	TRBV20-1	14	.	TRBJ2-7	TGCAGTGCCCCATCACGGGGCCCCTGGGACGAGCAGTACTTC	CSAPSRGPWDEQYF
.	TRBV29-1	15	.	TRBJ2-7	TGCAGCGTTGAAGTAGCATCGGAGGCGGGCTACGAGCAGTACTTC	CSVEVASEAGYEQYF
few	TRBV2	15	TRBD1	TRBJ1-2	TGTGCCAGCAGTGAACTACAGGGGGCCTTTTGGGGCTACACCTTC	CASSELQGAFWGYTF
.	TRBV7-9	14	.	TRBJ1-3	TGTGCCAGCAGCCCCCACCCCTCTGGAAACACCATATATTTT	CASSPHPSGNTIYF
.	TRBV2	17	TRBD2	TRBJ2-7	TGTGCCAGCAGTGTAGCCCGGGGGCTAGCGGGACCCTACGAGCAGTACTTC	CASSVARGLAGPYEQYF
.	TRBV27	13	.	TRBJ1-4	TGTGCCAGCAGTTTCTTTTTGGGGGAAAAACTGTTTTTT	CASSFFLGEKLFF
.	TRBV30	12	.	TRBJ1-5	TGTGCCTGGAGTGTAGGGGGGCAGCCCCAGCATTTT	CAWSVGGQPQHF
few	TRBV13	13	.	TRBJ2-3	TGTGCCAGCACTGTAGAGAGCTCAGATACGCAGTATTTT	CASTVESSDTQYF
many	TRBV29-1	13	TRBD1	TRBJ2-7	TGCAGCGTGGAGGACAGGGAAGATTACGAGCAGTACTTC	CSVEDREDYEQYF
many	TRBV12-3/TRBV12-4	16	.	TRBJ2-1	TGTGCCAGCAGTTTGGGATTCGGATGGGGTAACAATGAGCAGTTCTTC	CASSLGFGWGNNEQFF
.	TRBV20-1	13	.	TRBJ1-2	TGCAGTGCCCCCGGCGGGGGCGGGTCTGGCTACACCTTC	CSAPGGGGSGYTF
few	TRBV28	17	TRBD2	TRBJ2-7	TGTGCCAGCAGTTTGAGAGGGTCCGGGACTAGCTTCTACGAGCAGTACTTC	CASSLRGSGTSFYEQYF
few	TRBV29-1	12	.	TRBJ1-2	TGCAGCGTTGGGGGGGGGTACTATGGCTACACCTTC	CSVGGGYYGYTF
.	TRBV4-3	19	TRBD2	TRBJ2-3	TGCGCCAGCAGCCAAGAAAGGGGCGGACTAGCGGGAGCCACAGATACGCAGTATTTT	CASSQERGGLAGATDTQYF
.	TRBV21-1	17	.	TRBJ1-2	TGTGCCAGCAGCAAAGCGCCTTCGACAGGGTTTAACTATGGCTACACCTTC	CASSKAPSTGFNYGYTF
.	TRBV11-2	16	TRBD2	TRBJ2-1	TGTGCCAGCAGCCCCGTAGCGGGGGGAATATACAATGAGCAGTTCTTC	CASSPVAGGIYNEQFF
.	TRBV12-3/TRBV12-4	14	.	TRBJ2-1	TGTGCCAGCAGTTTAGCGTGGGTCCTTCGGGAGCAGTTCTTC	CASSLAWVLREQFF
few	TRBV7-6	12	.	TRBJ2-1	TGTGCCAGCAGCTTAGTGATGGGTGAACAGTTCTTC	CASSLVMGEQFF
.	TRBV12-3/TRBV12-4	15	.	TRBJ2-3	TGTGCCACTAACCGGCAGGCCGGCGGCACAGATACGCAGTATTTT	CATNRQAGGTDTQYF
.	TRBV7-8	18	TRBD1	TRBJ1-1	TGTGCCAGCAGCCTACGGGGAGACAGGGCGATCTTACACACTGAAGCTTTCTTT	CASSLRGDRAILHTEAFF
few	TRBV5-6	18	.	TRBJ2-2	TGTGCCAGCAGCTCCCTTAGTGACCTTTATTTGAACACCGGGGAGCTGTTTTTT	CASSSLSDLYLNTGELFF
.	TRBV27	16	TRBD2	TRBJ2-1	TGTGCCAGCACTCGCGGGGGAGACCCCTCCTACAATGAGCAGTTCTTC	CASTRGGDPSYNEQFF
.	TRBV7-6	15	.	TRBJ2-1	TGTGCCAGCAGCTTAGGTGGCGGGACGCTCAATGAGCAGTTCTTC	CASSLGGGTLNEQFF